This T cell receptor beta chain was sequenced in a study of cytomegalovirus exposure and HLA in healthy donors. The PCR had 60 Vbeta and 13 Jbeta primers. TCRdb's table, derived via immunoSEQ multiplex PCR, lists solely in-frame clones and lacks some. The sample contains about 170,000 clones, over 75% of which appear only once. Trimming removed 3 bases from V and 0 bases from J; junction bases left unmatched: 14. This CDR3 contains 21 residues. CDR1 and CDR2 (germline): MDHEN, SYDVKM. The V call is TRBV28, the J call TRBJ2-6, with TRBD1 identical over 10 bases. The sample consisted of PBMCs. The TCR originated in a female donor in good health and CMV-seronegative. CDR3 loop: CASSFLARTGGFNSGANVLTF. Written as DNA, the CDR3 is TGTGCCAGCAGTTTTCTAGCCAGGACAGGGGGTTTTAACTCTGGGGCCAACGTCCTGACTTTC.